The T cell receptor beta chain described here comes from a study of blood T cell repertoires in COVID-19. As handled by the study authors: Estimation of nucleated cell counts relied on the amplification of reference gene primers. Profiled with immunoSEQ multiplex PCR; TCRdb holds only in-frame clones, not every one. V and J calls and clone size are as listed in that table; D and trimming were resolved from the DNA. Of some 80,000 clones listed, approximately 80% were seen once; the top ten hold 10% to 15%. Trimming cost V 4 bases and J 5 bases; bases outside gene matches: 5. Germline V CDR1 and CDR2: SGHRS, YFSETQ. There are 13 residues in the CDR3.

This clonotype originated in a human donor in a cohort sampled during active COVID-19. The genes are TRBV5-1 and TRBJ1-1, with 7 bases fitting TRBD1. Sequencing was performed on peripheral blood. CDR3 sequence: CASSLDRETEAFF. The CDR3 bases are TGCGCCAGCAGCCTCGACAGGGAGACTGAAGCTTTCTTT.